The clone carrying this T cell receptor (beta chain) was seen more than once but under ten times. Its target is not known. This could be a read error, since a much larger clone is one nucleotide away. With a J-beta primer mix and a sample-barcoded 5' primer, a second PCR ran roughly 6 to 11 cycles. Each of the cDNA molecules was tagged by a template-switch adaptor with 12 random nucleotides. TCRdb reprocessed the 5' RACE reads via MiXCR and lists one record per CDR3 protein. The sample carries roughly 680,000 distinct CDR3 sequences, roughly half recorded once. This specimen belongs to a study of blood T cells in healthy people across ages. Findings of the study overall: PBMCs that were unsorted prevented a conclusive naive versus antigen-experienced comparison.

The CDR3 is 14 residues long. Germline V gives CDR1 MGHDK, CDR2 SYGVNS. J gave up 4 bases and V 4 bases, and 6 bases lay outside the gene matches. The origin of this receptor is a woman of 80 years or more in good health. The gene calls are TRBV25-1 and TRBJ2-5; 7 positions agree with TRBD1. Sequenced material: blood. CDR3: CASSVNTGVETQYF. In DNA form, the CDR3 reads TGTGCCAGCAGTGTGAATACAGGGGTAGAGACCCAGTACTTC.